A selection of T cell receptor beta chains follows, all from one sample in a study of CD8+CD57+ T cells in acquired aplastic anemia. A single record per CDR3 protein comes from TCRdb applying MiXCR to the reads. The table has about 98,000 distinct CDR3 sequences, roughly two thirds seen once; the top ten hold 55% to 65%. The specimen sequenced was sorted CD4+, CD8+, or CD8+CD57+ T cells (not recorded which) from PBMCs. The receptors shown here come from a human donor with aplastic anemia. Each CDR3 is given with its conserved first and last residue. Fields, in order: CDR3 length, D gene, clone size, V gene, J gene, CDR3 protein, CDR3 DNA. D genes are given only for firm matches. Not all rows give a size; the values are once, few, many and, for expanded clones, a class.

cdr3_length: 14; d_call: .; clone_size: few; v_call: TRBV10-3; j_call: TRBJ2-5; cdr3_aa: CATCPGLPQETQYF; cdr3_nt: TGTGCCACCTGCCCCGGACTACCCCAGGAGACCCAGTACTTC
cdr3_length: 15; d_call: TRBD2; clone_size: .; v_call: TRBV11-1; j_call: TRBJ2-1; cdr3_aa: CASSRAASGHNEQFF; cdr3_nt: TGTGCCAGCAGCCGAGCGGCTAGCGGTCACAATGAGCAGTTCTTC
cdr3_length: 15; d_call: .; clone_size: .; v_call: TRBV10-3; j_call: TRBJ2-1; cdr3_aa: CAISESGAVYNEQFF; cdr3_nt: TGTGCCATCAGTGAGTCAGGGGCGGTCTACAATGAGCAGTTCTTC
cdr3_length: 15; d_call: .; clone_size: .; v_call: TRBV7-6; j_call: TRBJ2-7; cdr3_aa: CASSVSGLETYEQYF; cdr3_nt: TGTGCCAGCAGCGTGAGCGGACTTGAGACCTACGAGCAGTACTTC
cdr3_length: 9; d_call: .; clone_size: .; v_call: TRBV11-2; j_call: TRBJ2-5; cdr3_aa: CARGETQYF; cdr3_nt: TGTGCCAGGGGGGAGACCCAGTACTTC
cdr3_length: 14; d_call: TRBD2; clone_size: .; v_call: TRBV10-3; j_call: TRBJ2-1; cdr3_aa: CAISVSSGGNEQFF; cdr3_nt: TGTGCTATCAGTGTATCTAGCGGGGGCAATGAGCAGTTCTTC
cdr3_length: 14; d_call: TRBD2; clone_size: .; v_call: TRBV10-1; j_call: TRBJ2-3; cdr3_aa: CARGLALITDTQYF; cdr3_nt: TGCGCCAGGGGACTAGCGCTAATCACAGATACGCAGTATTTT
cdr3_length: 16; d_call: .; clone_size: .; v_call: TRBV4-3; j_call: TRBJ2-7; cdr3_aa: CASSQDHGAAHREQYF; cdr3_nt: TGCGCCAGCAGCCAAGATCATGGCGCGGCACACAGGGAGCAGTACTTC
cdr3_length: 15; d_call: TRBD1; clone_size: few; v_call: TRBV24-1; j_call: TRBJ1-5; cdr3_aa: CATSESGTGGQPQHF; cdr3_nt: TGTGCCACCAGTGAGTCAGGGACAGGGGGTCAGCCCCAGCATTTT
cdr3_length: 16; d_call: .; clone_size: many; v_call: TRBV7-9; j_call: TRBJ2-2; cdr3_aa: CASSSTSRDSTGELFF; cdr3_nt: TGTGCCAGCAGCTCAACGTCCCGGGACTCCACCGGGGAGCTGTTTTTT
cdr3_length: 14; d_call: TRBD1; clone_size: .; v_call: TRBV10-2; j_call: TRBJ1-6; cdr3_aa: CASSDLGQGSPLHF; cdr3_nt: TGCGCCAGCAGTGATTTGGGACAGGGTTCACCCCTCCACTTT
cdr3_length: 15; d_call: .; clone_size: .; v_call: TRBV20-1; j_call: TRBJ1-3; cdr3_aa: CSARDRTASGNTIYF; cdr3_nt: TGCAGTGCTAGAGATCGGACAGCCTCTGGAAACACCATATATTTT
cdr3_length: 13; d_call: .; clone_size: few; v_call: TRBV29-1; j_call: TRBJ2-1; cdr3_aa: CSVLGDLYNEQFF; cdr3_nt: TGCAGCGTTCTAGGTGATCTCTACAATGAGCAGTTCTTC
cdr3_length: 13; d_call: .; clone_size: once; v_call: TRBV19; j_call: TRBJ1-5; cdr3_aa: CASGGGERQPQHF; cdr3_nt: TGTGCCAGTGGGGGCGGGGAACGTCAGCCCCAGCATTTT
cdr3_length: 13; d_call: TRBD1; clone_size: .; v_call: TRBV29-1; j_call: TRBJ2-2; cdr3_aa: CSVADRGHGELFF; cdr3_nt: TGCAGCGTGGCTGACAGGGGGCACGGGGAGCTGTTTTTT
cdr3_length: 14; d_call: TRBD2; clone_size: .; v_call: TRBV2; j_call: TRBJ2-1; cdr3_aa: CASSGTRSSNEQFF; cdr3_nt: TGTGCCAGCAGTGGGACTAGGTCGTCCAATGAGCAGTTCTTC
cdr3_length: 13; d_call: .; clone_size: .; v_call: TRBV2; j_call: TRBJ1-2; cdr3_aa: CASSADMGYGYTF; cdr3_nt: TGTGCCAGCAGTGCCGATATGGGCTATGGCTACACCTTC
cdr3_length: 13; d_call: .; clone_size: .; v_call: TRBV12-3/TRBV12-4; j_call: TRBJ2-3; cdr3_aa: CASSFSGSDTQYF; cdr3_nt: TGTGCCAGCAGTTTTTCGGGGTCAGATACGCAGTATTTT
cdr3_length: 12; d_call: .; clone_size: .; v_call: TRBV15; j_call: TRBJ2-2; cdr3_aa: CATSSYLGELFF; cdr3_nt: TGTGCCACCAGCTCGTACTTAGGGGAGCTGTTTTTT
cdr3_length: 15; d_call: TRBD1; clone_size: .; v_call: TRBV11-2; j_call: TRBJ1-2; cdr3_aa: CASSPLVGTAEGYTF; cdr3_nt: TGTGCCAGCAGCCCTTTGGTGGGGACAGCGGAGGGCTACACCTTC
cdr3_length: 15; d_call: .; clone_size: few; v_call: TRBV6-4; j_call: TRBJ1-1; cdr3_aa: CAPARWVLGYTEAFF; cdr3_nt: TGTGCCCCCGCCAGATGGGTCTTAGGGTACACTGAAGCTTTCTTT
cdr3_length: 13; d_call: .; clone_size: .; v_call: TRBV29-1; j_call: TRBJ2-2; cdr3_aa: CSVVEGDTGELFF; cdr3_nt: TGCAGCGTTGTGGAGGGGGACACCGGGGAGCTGTTTTTT
cdr3_length: 14; d_call: .; clone_size: .; v_call: TRBV7-2; j_call: TRBJ2-3; cdr3_aa: CASTTGVVRDTQYF; cdr3_nt: TGTGCCAGCACCACGGGGGTAGTGAGAGATACGCAGTATTTT
cdr3_length: 17; d_call: .; clone_size: .; v_call: TRBV15; j_call: TRBJ1-5; cdr3_aa: CATSRDRAGVGYQPQHF; cdr3_nt: TGTGCCACCAGCAGAGATAGGGCAGGGGTAGGGTATCAGCCCCAGCATTTT